This TCR beta chain was obtained from a study of T cells in Graves' hyperthyroidism and ophthalmopathy. The table lists this clonotype with a count of one. The antigen is unknown. TCR beta CDR3 sequences were amplified from RNA transcripts. TCR CDR3 regions were first amplified by RT-PCR with HTBI primers. TCRdb re-called the multiplex PCR reads with MiXCR, one entry per CDR3 protein. The sample has 660,000 or so distinct CDR3 sequences, about 45% seen once. Germline lookup yields CDR1 DFQATT and CDR2 SNEGSKA (reference sequence). V shed 1 base, J shed 3 bases, and the junction held 4 bases outside the gene matches. This CDR3 is built from 16 residues. Study-wide results and caveats: Before onset, ophthalmopathy was predicted by the model a median around 6 months earlier. Appearing also in blood were most of the thyroid clonotypes expanded above 0.001. Ophthalmopathy cases were set apart from stable hyperthyroidism by a 13 V-J model.

V usage is TRBV20-1 and J usage is TRBJ2-6; TRBD1 matches at 9 bases. The sequenced sample consisted of peripheral blood or thyroid tissue (not recorded which). This TCR came from an adult man with Graves' disease, either hyperthyroidism or ophthalmopathy (not recorded which). The chain's CDR3 is CSARGDRASGANVLTF. Here the CDR3 DNA reads TGCAGTGCTAGAGGGGACAGGGCTAGTGGGGCCAACGTCCTGACTTTC.